A single TCR beta chain is shown here with its context. The data were obtained in a study of blood T cell repertoires in COVID-19. The trim removed 3 bases at V and 4 bases at J, leaving 5 bases unmatched. From germline, CDR1 is KGHSH and CDR2 LQKENI. The CDR3 consists of 15 residues. As handled by the study authors: The assay estimated nucleated cells by amplifying reference gene primers. Clones were sequenced by immunoSEQ multiplex PCR, and TCRdb holds only the in-frame ones, with some missing. The V and J calls and the clone size are those of that table, but D and trimming were determined from the DNA. The table has about 120,000 clones, around nine tenths seen once.

The specimen was peripheral blood. This sequence joins TRBV18 and TRBJ2-1; 8 bases fit TRBD2. This TCR was recovered from a woman in her 70s with COVID-19, enrolled during active disease. This CDR3 is CASSPGRGGYNEQFF. CDR3 DNA sequence: TGTGCCAGCTCACCGGGTCGGGGGGGATACAATGAGCAGTTCTTC. The full variable domain, with the rest looked up from reference TRBV18 and TRBJ2-1, is NAGVMQNPRHLVRRRGQEARLRCSPMKGHSHVYWYRQLPEEGLKFMVYLQKENIIDESGMPKERFSAEFPKEGPSILRIQQVVRGDSAAYFCASSPGRGGYNEQFFGPGTRLTVL.